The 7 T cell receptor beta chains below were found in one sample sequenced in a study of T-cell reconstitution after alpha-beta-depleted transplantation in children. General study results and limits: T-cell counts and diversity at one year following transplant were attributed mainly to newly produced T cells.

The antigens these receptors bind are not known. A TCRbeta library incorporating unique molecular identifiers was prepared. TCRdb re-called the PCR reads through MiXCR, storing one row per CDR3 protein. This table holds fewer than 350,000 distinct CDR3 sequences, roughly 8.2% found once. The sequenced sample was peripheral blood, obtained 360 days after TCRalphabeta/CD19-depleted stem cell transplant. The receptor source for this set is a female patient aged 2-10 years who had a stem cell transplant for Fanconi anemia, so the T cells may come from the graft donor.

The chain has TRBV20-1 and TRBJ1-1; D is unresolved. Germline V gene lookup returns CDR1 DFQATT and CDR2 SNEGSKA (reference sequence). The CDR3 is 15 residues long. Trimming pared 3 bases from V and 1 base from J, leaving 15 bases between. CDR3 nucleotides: TGCAGTGCTAGGAAAGGAGGGAGTGGGAACACTGAAGCTTTCTTT. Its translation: CSARKGGSGNTEAFF.

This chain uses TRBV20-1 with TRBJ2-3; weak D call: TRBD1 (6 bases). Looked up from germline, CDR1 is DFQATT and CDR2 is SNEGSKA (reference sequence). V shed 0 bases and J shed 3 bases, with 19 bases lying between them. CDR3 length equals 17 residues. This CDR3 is CSARDLGGAGLTDTQYF. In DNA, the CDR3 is TGCAGTGCTAGAGATCTTGGGGGCGCAGGTTTAACAGATACGCAGTATTTT.

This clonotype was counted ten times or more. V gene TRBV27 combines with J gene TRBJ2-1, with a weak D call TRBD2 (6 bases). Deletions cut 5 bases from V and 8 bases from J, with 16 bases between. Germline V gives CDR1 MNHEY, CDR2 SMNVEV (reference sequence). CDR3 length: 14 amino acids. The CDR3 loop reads CASSTHSGRDEQFF. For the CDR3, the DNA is TGTGCCAGCAGTACCCACAGCGGGCGCGATGAGCAGTTCTTC.

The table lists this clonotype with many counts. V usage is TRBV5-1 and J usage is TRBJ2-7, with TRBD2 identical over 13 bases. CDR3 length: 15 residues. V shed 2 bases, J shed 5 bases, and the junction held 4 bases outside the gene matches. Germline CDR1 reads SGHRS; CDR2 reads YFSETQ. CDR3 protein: CASSLLAGGPDEQYF. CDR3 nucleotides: TGCGCCAGCAGCTTACTAGCGGGGGGGCCTGACGAGCAGTACTTC.

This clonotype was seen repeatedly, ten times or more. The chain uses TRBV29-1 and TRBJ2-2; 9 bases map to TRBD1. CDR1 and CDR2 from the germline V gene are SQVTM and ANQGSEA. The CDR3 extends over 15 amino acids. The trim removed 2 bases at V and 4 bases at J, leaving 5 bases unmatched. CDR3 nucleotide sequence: TGCAGCGTTGAACAACAGGGGGCAGGCACCGGGGAGCTGTTTTTT. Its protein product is CSVEQQGAGTGELFF.

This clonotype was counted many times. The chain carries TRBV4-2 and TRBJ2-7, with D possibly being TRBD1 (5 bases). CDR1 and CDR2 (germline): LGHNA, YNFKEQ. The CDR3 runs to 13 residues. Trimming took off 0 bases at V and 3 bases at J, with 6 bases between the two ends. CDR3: CASSQEDSYEQYV. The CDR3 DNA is TGTGCCAGCAGCCAAGAAGACAGCTACGAGCAGTACGTC.

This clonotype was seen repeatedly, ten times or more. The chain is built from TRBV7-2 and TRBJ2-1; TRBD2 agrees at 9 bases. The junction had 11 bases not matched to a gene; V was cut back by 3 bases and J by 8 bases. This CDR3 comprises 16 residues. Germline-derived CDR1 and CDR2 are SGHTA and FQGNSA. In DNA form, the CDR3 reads TGTGCCAGCAGCTTTATGGCGGGGGGGCAGTACTATGAGCAGTTCTTC. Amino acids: CASSFMAGGQYYEQFF.